The text below deals with one TCR beta chain. This specimen comes from a study of chemoradiotherapy in HPV16-positive cancers. Here immunoSEQ multiplex PCR was the method, and the copy in TCRdb shows in-frame clones only, minus some. The repertoire holds nearly 35,000 clones, 92% seen once, with roughly 3.7% in the top ten. Per germline, CDR1 SGDLS and CDR2 YYNGEE. CDR3 length: 15 amino acids. Trimming pared 2 bases from V and 1 base from J, leaving 12 bases between. This sequence joins TRBV9 and TRBJ2-5, with D possibly TRBD2 on 6 matching bases. The receptor was isolated from a human donor with HPV-associated anogenital cancer. This material consisted of blood, taken from a patient who underwent chemoradiotherapy. This CDR3 reads CASSVLGGSQETQYF. In nucleotides, the CDR3 is TGTGCCAGCAGCGTCCTTGGGGGGTCCCAAGAGACCCAGTACTTC.